The next 14 T cell receptor beta chains were all read from a single sample in a study of T cell responses to AZD1222 COVID-19 vaccine. TCRdb's table, derived via immunoSEQ multiplex PCR, lists solely in-frame clones and lacks some. The sample lists over 150,000 clones; roughly 90% were seen once. This specimen consisted of peripheral blood, obtained 28 days after the second AZD1222 dose. These receptors were obtained from an adult who received the AZD1222 COVID-19 vaccine.

The rearrangement links TRBV6-6 to TRBJ1-5; D remains unclear. Per the germline V gene, CDR1 is MNHNY and CDR2 is SVGAGI (reference sequence). Trimming left V 6 bases short and J 10 bases short, with 10 bases between. This CDR3 is 11 amino acids long. CDR3 in amino acids: CASRSYDPQHF. DNA for the CDR3: TGTGCCAGCAGGAGCTACGATCCCCAGCATTTT.

This chain connects TRBV2 to TRBJ1-6; D gene unclear. The V gene lost 3 bases and the J gene lost 12 bases, with 9 bases spanning the gap. The CDR3 covers 12 residues. From germline, CDR1 is SNHLY and CDR2 FYNNEI. The CDR3 spells CASSDNQLPLHF. The CDR3 DNA reads TGTGCCAGCAGTGATAATCAGTTACCCCTCCACTTT. The variable domain in full, completed from reference TRBV2 and TRBJ1-6, reads EPEVTQTPSHQVTQMGQEVILRCVPISNHLYFYWYRQILGQKVEFLVSFYNNEISEKSEIFDDQFSVERPDGSNFTLKIRSTKLEDSAMYFCASSDNQLPLHFGNGTRLTVT.

This chain links TRBV2 with TRBJ1-2, with D uncertain. The CDR3 sequence is 14 residues long. V was clipped by 3 bases and J by 4 bases, with 12 bases between them. Germline V lookup: CDR1 SNHLY, CDR2 FYNNEI. This CDR3 is CASSEAGLFYGYTF. The CDR3 DNA sequence: TGTGCCAGCAGTGAGGCAGGCCTATTCTATGGCTACACCTTC.

The J gene is TRBJ1-1, the V gene TRBV9; no clear D gene. Germline-derived CDR1 and CDR2 are SGDLS and YYNGEE. The V end lost 0 bases, the J end lost 4 bases, and 7 bases lay between the germline ends. The CDR3 contains 13 residues. The CDR3 region is CASSVAVSTEAFF. DNA for the CDR3: TGTGCCAGCAGCGTAGCCGTATCCACTGAAGCTTTCTTT.

The chain links TRBV7-8 to TRBJ1-6; D perhaps matches TRBD1 (5 bases). Trimming took off 5 bases at V and 0 bases at J, with 14 bases between the two ends. CDR3 length: 17 amino acids. Germline assignment: CDR1 SGHVS and CDR2 FQNEAQ. The CDR3 nucleotides are TGTGCCAGCAGCCTTAGGGACTTGAGCTCCTATAATTCACCCCTCCACTTT. This gives the protein CASSLRDLSSYNSPLHF. Full variable domain (remainder filled in from reference TRBV7-8 and TRBJ1-6): GAGVSQSPRYKVAKRGQDVALRCDPISGHVSLFWYQQALGQGPEFLTYFQNEAQLDKSGLPSDRFFAERPEGSVSTLKIQRTQQEDSAVYLCASSLRDLSSYNSPLHFGNGTRLTVT.

This chain uses TRBV7-8 with TRBJ1-3; D perhaps matches TRBD1 (6 bases). The CDR3 consists of 14 residues. Germline CDR1 is SGHVS and CDR2 is FQNEAQ. Trimming took off 6 bases at V and 3 bases at J, with 12 bases between the two ends. In DNA, the CDR3 is TGTGCCAGCAGACAGGGAATGTTTGGAAACACCATATATTTT. Its translation is CASRQGMFGNTIYF.

This chain uses TRBV4-3 with TRBJ1-2, with a tentative D call TRBD1 (6 bases). Trimming left V 3 bases short and J 1 base short, with 9 bases between. From germline, CDR1 is LGHNA and CDR2 YSLEER. The CDR3 loop spans 14 amino acids. In DNA form, the CDR3 reads TGCGCCAGCAGCCAGGGAGGGGGTAACTATGGCTACACCTTC. It specifies CASSQGGGNYGYTF.

The V and J genes are TRBV9 and TRBJ2-2; TRBD2 agrees at 9 bases. The junction had 9 bases not matched to a gene; V was cut back by 4 bases and J by 5 bases. Germline V CDR1 and CDR2: SGDLS, YYNGEE. This CDR3 has 16 amino acids. This chain's CDR3 is CASSPPSGEETGELFF. CDR3 nucleotides: TGTGCCAGCAGCCCACCTAGCGGGGAGGAAACCGGGGAGCTGTTTTTT.

The genes are TRBV9 and TRBJ1-3; D not certain. Germline V lookup: CDR1 SGDLS, CDR2 YYNGEE. The V end was cut by 1 base, the J end by 0 bases, with 8 bases between. The CDR3 consists of 15 residues. The CDR3 nucleotides read TGTGCCAGCAGCGTATCGGGGAGCTCTGGAAACACCATATATTTT. Amino acid sequence: CASSVSGSSGNTIYF.

This clone came up once. The chain joins TRBV27 to TRBJ2-1, with D tentatively TRBD1 or TRBD2 (6 bases each). V lost 6 bases to trimming and J lost 6 bases, with 18 bases between them. The CDR3 covers 15 residues. Germline V lookup: CDR1 MNHEY, CDR2 SMNVEV (reference sequence). CDR3 sequence reads: CASRGTGGSSNEQFF. CDR3 DNA: TGTGCCAGCAGGGGAACCGGGGGCTCCAGCAATGAGCAGTTCTTC.

This clone has only a few counts. The V call is TRBV6-5, the J call TRBJ1-2; D is unclear. Trimming shortened V by 7 bases and J by 4 bases, and 13 bases separated the two germline ends. The length of the CDR3 is 13 residues. Per germline, CDR1 MNHEY and CDR2 SVGAGI. CDR3 sequence reads: CASTGRTGYGYTF. The DNA of the CDR3 is TGTGCCAGCACAGGACGCACGGGCTATGGCTACACCTTC.

The V call is TRBV9, the J call TRBJ1-3; 9 positions match TRBD1. V was clipped by 0 bases and J by 2 bases; unmatched bases: 6. Germline V CDR1 and CDR2: SGDLS, YYNGEE. The CDR3 is 17 amino acids. This CDR3 is CASSVGGTGSTGNTIYF. The CDR3 region has the DNA TGTGCCAGCAGCGTAGGCGGGACAGGGTCTACTGGAAACACCATATATTTT.

This clone has more than one count but fewer than ten. The DNA of the CDR3 is TGCGCCAGCAGCCCTTTAGACAGGGCTATAGTTGGCGTTGAAGCTTTCTTT. Protein sequence: CASSPLDRAIVGVEAFF. The chain recombines TRBV4-1 with TRBJ1-1; 7 bases match TRBD1. This CDR3 is 17 amino acids long. The V gene's germline CDR1 is MGHRA and CDR2 YSYEKL. The J segment lost 7 bases and the V segment lost 4 bases, leaving 18 bases of the junction unmatched.

In DNA, the CDR3 is TGTGCCAGCAGCACACAGGCCAGCTCTGGAAACACCATATATTTT. Its translation: CASSTQASSGNTIYF. This chain joins TRBV5-6 and TRBJ1-3; D is perhaps TRBD1 (5 bases). The germline V gene has CDR1 SGHDT and CDR2 YYEEEE. The CDR3 length is 15 residues. V was cut by 4 bases and J by 0 bases, with 11 bases left in between.